These 4 T cell receptor beta chains were all obtained from the same sample, sequenced in a study of cytotoxic CD8 clonotypes in ibrutinib-treated CLL. Measured with immunoSEQ multiplex PCR; TCRdb has only the in-frame clones, and not every one. The data hold about 60,000 clones, with approximately 60% observed a single time. Specimen: PBMCs, collected after 24 months of ibrutinib treatment. These receptors were collected from a human donor with chronic lymphocytic leukemia.

The chain links TRBV5-4 to TRBJ2-3; 10 bases map to TRBD2. This CDR3 region has 16 residues. V dropped 4 bases and J dropped 0; count of bases not matched to a gene: 5. Germline values: CDR1 SGHNT, CDR2 YYREEE (reference sequence). For the CDR3, the DNA is TGTGCCAGCAGCCAAATGACTAGCGGGAGCACAGATACGCAGTATTTT. Translated: CASSQMTSGSTDTQYF. The whole variable domain, filled in from reference TRBV5-4 and TRBJ2-3, reads ETGVTQSPTHLIKTRGQQVTLRCSSQSGHNTVSWYQQALGQGPQFIFQYYREEENGRGNFPPRFSGLQFPNYSSELNVNALELDDSALYLCASSQMTSGSTDTQYFGPGTRLTVL.

The chain links TRBV2 to TRBJ2-4, with D unresolved. Trimming took 8 bases from V and 4 from J, leaving 9 bases between them. CDR1 is SNHLY, CDR2 FYNNEI, per germline. This CDR3 contains 12 residues. Here the CDR3 reads CASGQNKNIQYF. Here the CDR3 DNA reads TGTGCCAGCGGGCAGAATAAAAACATTCAGTACTTC.

The chain is built from TRBV11-3 and TRBJ2-7; a weak D match, TRBD2 (6 bases). V was pared by 5 bases and J by 0 bases, with 17 bases between. This CDR3 has 16 amino acids. CDR1 SGHNT and CDR2 YENEEA come from the germline V gene. CDR3 nucleotide sequence: TGTGCCAGCAGCAAGGGAGGTCAGGTCAGCTCCTACGAGCAGTACGTC. Translation: CASSKGGQVSSYEQYV.

This clone turned up a few times. The chain couples TRBV18 to TRBJ1-4; the D is unclear. The CDR3 is made up of 15 amino acids. V lost 3 bases to trimming and J lost 7 bases, with 15 bases between them. CDR1 KGHSH and CDR2 LQKENI come from the germline V gene. CDR3 bases: TGTGCCAGCTCACCCCGGCAGGTGGTCGTTGAAAAACTGTTTTTT. It specifies CASSPRQVVVEKLFF.